Below are 23 T cell receptor beta chains sequenced from a single sample in a study of blood T cell repertoires in COVID-19. The table came from immunoSEQ multiplex PCR; TCRdb's copy has only in-frame clones and leaves some out. The sample includes some 220,000 clones, about 83% of them seen just once. What was sequenced was peripheral blood. These receptors originate from a human donor in a cohort sampled during active COVID-19.

J is TRBJ2-6 and V is TRBV28, with D possibly matching TRBD2 (6 bases). The germline gives CDR1 MDHEN, CDR2 SYDVKM. V was shortened by 7 bases and J by 2 bases, with 18 bases between the two germline ends. This CDR3 comprises 17 residues. DNA of the CDR3: TGTGCCAGCACCTCGGATGTGGGGAGGACTGGGGCCAACGTCCTGACTTTC. As protein: CASTSDVGRTGANVLTF. The full variable domain, its missing parts supplied by reference TRBV28 and TRBJ2-6, is DVKVTQSSRYLVKRTGEKVFLECVQDMDHENMFWYRQDPGLGLRLIYFSYDVKMKEKGDIPEGYSVSREKKERFSLILESASTNQTSMYLCASTSDVGRTGANVLTFGAGSRLTVL.

The gene calls are TRBV5-6 and TRBJ1-4; 12 bases are a match to TRBD1. This CDR3 contains 17 residues. Trimming cost V 5 bases and J 8 bases; bases outside gene matches: 13. Germline values: CDR1 SGHDT, CDR2 YYEEEE. CDR3 in DNA: TGTGCCAGCAGTTCCGGGACAGGGGGCGATAGATCAGAAAAACTGTTTTTT. Translating gives CASSSGTGGDRSEKLFF.

The chain links TRBV24-1 to TRBJ1-1; TRBD1 agrees at 9 bases. The CDR3 has 15 residues. From germline, CDR1 is KGHDR and CDR2 SFDVKD. The V gene end was trimmed by 3 bases and the J gene end by 1 base; junction bases not matched to a gene: 2. CDR3 loop: CATSDTGGPNTEAFF. The CDR3 bases are TGTGCCACCAGTGATACAGGGGGCCCGAACACTGAAGCTTTCTTT.

This clone turned up a few times. V is TRBV9 and J is TRBJ2-3; D is unresolved. Trimming cost V 4 bases and J 4 bases, with 10 bases left between them. The CDR3 loop spans 13 amino acids. Germline V gene sequence: CDR1 SGDLS, CDR2 YYNGEE. The CDR3 region is CASSPLAADTQYF. DNA for the CDR3: TGTGCCAGCAGCCCCCTGGCCGCAGATACGCAGTATTTT.

This clone was seen just once. The chain links TRBV11-2 to TRBJ2-2; the match to TRBD1 covers 8 bases. The trim removed 6 bases at V and 5 bases at J, leaving 8 bases unmatched. The CDR3 loop spans 15 amino acids. Germline V gene sequence: CDR1 SGHAT, CDR2 FQNNGV. CDR3 sequence: CASSPRTGMTGELFF. DNA of the CDR3: TGTGCCAGCAGTCCGAGGACAGGGATGACCGGGGAGCTGTTTTTT.

The genes are TRBV12-3 or TRBV12-4 and TRBJ2-7, with a tentative D call TRBD1 (5 bases). V shed 3 bases and J shed 7 bases, with 13 bases lying between them. The CDR3 is made up of 13 amino acids. The CDR3 bases are TGTGCCAGCAGTTTCCCCGCCTCAGGGGAGCAGTACTTC. It yields the protein CASSFPASGEQYF.

The rearrangement links TRBV5-1 to TRBJ1-3, with D unclear. Germline CDR1 and CDR2: SGHRS and YFSETQ. Between the trimmed V and J ends, which lost 0 bases and 2 bases, there was a span of 6 bases. The CDR3 totals 14 residues. The CDR3 DNA is TGCGCCAGCAGCTTGGGAGGGACTGGAAACACCATATATTTT. It encodes CASSLGGTGNTIYF.

The sample holds a few counts of this clone. The rearrangement links TRBV5-4 to TRBJ2-5, with 9 bases that match TRBD1. Germline CDR1 SGHNT, CDR2 YYREEE (reference sequence). The CDR3 covers 14 residues. V lost 3 bases and J lost 5; bases outside the gene matches: 5. Here the CDR3 reads CASSSGTGRETQYF. CDR3 bases: TGTGCCAGCAGCTCAGGGACAGGGCGGGAGACCCAGTACTTC.

The genes are TRBV11-2 and TRBJ1-4, with 8 nucleotides matching TRBD1. Germline assignment: CDR1 SGHAT and CDR2 FQNNGV. This CDR3 is built from 15 residues. The V gene end was trimmed by 5 bases and the J gene end by 7 bases; junction bases not matched to a gene: 9. The chain's CDR3 is CASSPQWDRIEKLFF. The CDR3 DNA reads TGTGCCAGCAGCCCACAATGGGACAGGATTGAAAAACTGTTTTTT.

The rearrangement links TRBV3-1 (or the pseudogene TRBV3-2) to TRBJ1-1; D may be TRBD1 (6 bases). V was shortened by 4 bases and J by 2 bases, with 14 bases between the two germline ends. There are 15 residues in the CDR3. CDR1 and CDR2 (germline): LGHDT, YNNKEL (reference sequence). As DNA, the CDR3 is TGTGCCAGCAGCCCGCGGGGGGGCGGTAACACTGAAGCTTTCTTT. Its translation: CASSPRGGGNTEAFF.

This rearrangement joins TRBV11-2 to TRBJ2-7; no clear D. Germline lookup yields CDR1 SGHAT and CDR2 FQNNGV. V was clipped by 5 bases and J by 1 base, with 12 bases between them. The CDR3 length is 14 residues. The CDR3 region has the DNA TGTGCCAGCAGCCCGGGTCCTTCTTCCTACGAGCAGTACTTC. This encodes CASSPGPSSYEQYF.

The chain carries TRBV5-1 and TRBJ1-1, with TRBD1 identical over 8 bases. V dropped 3 bases and J dropped 1; count of bases not matched to a gene: 5. CDR3 length: 15 amino acids. Germline loops: CDR1 SGHRS, CDR2 YFSETQ. CDR3 sequence reads: CASSSGTGWNTEAFF. In DNA form, the CDR3 reads TGCGCCAGCAGCTCCGGGACAGGATGGAACACTGAAGCTTTCTTT.

The chain is built from TRBV18 and TRBJ2-2; 8 positions agree with TRBD2. Trimming took 2 bases from V and 3 from J; bases not matched to a gene: 2. This CDR3 has 15 residues. The germline gives CDR1 KGHSH, CDR2 LQKENI. CDR3 sequence (DNA): TGTGCCAGCTCACCAACTAGCGGCGACACCGGGGAGCTGTTTTTT. This codes for CASSPTSGDTGELFF.

Concerning this clone itself: Other DNA sequences within the sample encode an identical CDR3. J is TRBJ2-1 and V is TRBV5-1; D is perhaps TRBD1 (5 bases). With 4 bases removed from V and 3 bases from J, the gap between germline ends came to 8 bases. Germline CDR1 SGHRS, CDR2 YFSETQ. The CDR3 extends over 13 amino acids. The CDR3 loop is CASSVDSYNEQFF. CDR3 coding DNA: TGCGCCAGCAGCGTCGACAGCTACAATGAGCAGTTCTTC.

This clone was detected only once. This chain connects TRBV11-3 to TRBJ1-1; 9 nucleotides align to TRBD1. This CDR3 has 16 amino acids. V lost 5 bases and J lost 3; bases outside the gene matches: 10. CDR1 is SGHNT, CDR2 YENEEA, per germline. CDR3 sequence reads: CASSPGTGRKDTEAFF. CDR3 sequence (DNA): TGTGCCAGCAGCCCCGGGACAGGGAGGAAAGACACTGAAGCTTTCTTT.

The sample holds one count of this clone. The chain uses TRBV11-1 and TRBJ2-7; TRBD2 aligns across 7 bases. This CDR3 has 15 residues. The germline V gene has CDR1 SGHAT and CDR2 FQDESV (reference sequence). Trimming cost V 5 bases and J 0 bases; bases outside gene matches: 7. In DNA, the CDR3 is TGTGCCAGCAGCCTTCAACGGGGGGTCTCCTACGAGCAGTACTTC. It codes for CASSLQRGVSYEQYF.

A remark on this clone: The same CDR3 arises from other DNA sequences in this sample as well. The CDR3 nucleotides read TGCGCCAGCAGCCTGGGACAGGGAGGAAACACCATATATTTT. This sequence encodes CASSLGQGGNTIYF. The J gene is TRBJ1-3, the V gene TRBV5-1, with 9 bases matching TRBD1. Germline CDR1 and CDR2: SGHRS and YFSETQ. The J segment lost 4 bases and the V segment lost 4 bases, leaving 3 bases of the junction unmatched. The CDR3 length is 14 residues.

V is TRBV10-3 and J is TRBJ2-7, with TRBD2 matching over 7 bases. Per the germline V gene, CDR1 is ENHRY and CDR2 is SYGVKD. The CDR3 loop spans 13 amino acids. This CDR3 is CVTQRETSYEQYF. CDR3 DNA: TGTGTCACCCAGCGGGAAACAAGCTACGAGCAGTACTTC.

This chain links TRBV18 with TRBJ1-4; the match to TRBD1 covers 9 bases. The V segment lost 4 bases and the J segment 3 bases; nucleotides outside the gene matches: 9. CDR3 length: 17 amino acids. Germline CDR1 is KGHSH and CDR2 is LQKENI. CDR3 DNA sequence: TGTGCCAGCTCACGAAGACAGGGGGGCACGGCTAATGAAAAACTGTTTTTT. Its protein is CASSRRQGGTANEKLFF.

The chain joins TRBV9 to TRBJ1-3, with D hard to call. Germline assignment: CDR1 SGDLS and CDR2 YYNGEE. This CDR3 has 16 amino acids. The V end was cut by 3 bases, the J end by 0 bases, with 13 bases between. CDR3 amino acids: CASSARQQFSGNTIYF. In DNA form, the CDR3 reads TGTGCCAGCAGCGCCAGGCAGCAATTCTCTGGAAACACCATATATTTT.

The V and J genes are TRBV28 and TRBJ2-1; 10 bases map to TRBD2. The germline gives CDR1 MDHEN, CDR2 SYDVKM. This CDR3 is built from 15 residues. The junction had 5 bases not matched to a gene; V was cut back by 5 bases and J by 4 bases. Written as DNA, the CDR3 is TGTGCCAGCAGTGTAACTAGCGGGGTTTACAATGAGCAGTTCTTC. Its translation is CASSVTSGVYNEQFF. Filled out from reference TRBV28 and TRBJ2-1, the complete variable domain reads DVKVTQSSRYLVKRTGEKVFLECVQDMDHENMFWYRQDPGLGLRLIYFSYDVKMKEKGDIPEGYSVSREKKERFSLILESASTNQTSMYLCASSVTSGVYNEQFFGPGTRLTVL.

The V call is TRBV7-9, the J call TRBJ2-7; 9 positions match TRBD2. The CDR3 contains 12 residues. The ends lost 1 base at V and 12 bases at J; junction bases unmatched: 4. The V gene's germline CDR1 is SEHNR and CDR2 FQNEAQ (reference sequence). CDR3 residues: CASSLEGGGVYF. In nucleotides, the CDR3 is TGTGCCAGCAGCTTAGAAGGCGGGGGGGTGTACTTC.

The CDR3 region is CASSQDSTGEKAFF. The CDR3 DNA sequence: TGTGCCAGCAGCCAAGATAGTACAGGGGAAAAAGCTTTCTTT. V and J are TRBV3-1 (or the pseudogene TRBV3-2) and TRBJ1-1; the match to TRBD1 covers 7 bases. Looked up from germline, CDR1 is LGHDT and CDR2 is YNNKEL (reference sequence). V shed 0 bases, J shed 9 bases, and the junction held 7 bases outside the gene matches. CDR3 length equals 14 residues.